These T cell receptor beta chains were read from a single sample in a study of regulatory T cells in long-lasting Graves disease. Using its own MiXCR run on the multiplex PCR reads, TCRdb lists one record per CDR3 protein. The profile covers a few hundred thousand distinct CDR3 sequences, with over 9.5% appearing a single time and 18% taken by the ten largest. Separately, the same data were catalogued under a study of T cells in Graves' hyperthyroidism and ophthalmopathy.

The sequencing here drew on peripheral blood mononuclear cells (PBMCs), taken at new diagnosis, from a patient treated with antithyroid drugs. Receptors originate from a woman younger than 30 with Graves disease. CDR3s include the opening cysteine and the closing phenylalanine or tryptophan. The D gene is left open where the match is weak. Where a row states a size, it is once, few, many or the class of an expanded clone; other rows omit it.

21,TRBJ2-1,TRBD1,-,TRBV10-3,TGTGCCATCAGTGAGACCCCTTCCGGGACAGGGACCCGAAGCTCCTACAATGAGCAGTTCTTC,CAISETPSGTGTRSSYNEQFF
16,TRBJ1-2,-,many,TRBV6-2/TRBV6-3,TGTGCCAGCAGTTACTCTTACAGCTTCTCTAACTATGGCTACACCTTC,CASSYSYSFSNYGYTF
15,TRBJ2-1,TRBD2,many,TRBV9,TGTGCCAGCAGCTATATCGGGACTAGTGGCAATGAGCAGTTCTTC,CASSYIGTSGNEQFF
15,TRBJ1-2,-,many,TRBV9,TGTGCCAGCAGCGTAGGTACAAGGAGTAGCTATGGCTACACCTTC,CASSVGTRSSYGYTF
16,TRBJ1-5,-,many,TRBV12-3/TRBV12-4,TGTGCCAGCAGTGCCTCAGGCGACACCAAGAATCAGCCCCAGCATTTT,CASSASGDTKNQPQHF
16,TRBJ2-2,-,many,TRBV7-8,TGTGCCAGCAGCTTAGGAGGGGTGGGAAACACCGGGGAGCTGTTTTTT,CASSLGGVGNTGELFF
20,TRBJ2-3,TRBD1,few,TRBV10-3,TGTGCCATCAGTGAGATTCGCGGCAGGGGGATACCGGGTTACACAGATACGCAGTATTTT,CAISEIRGRGIPGYTDTQYF
14,TRBJ1-1,TRBD1,few,TRBV4-3,TGCGCCAGCAGCCAAGATAGGGGGCTCACTGAAGCTTTCTTT,CASSQDRGLTEAFF
16,TRBJ1-2,-,few,TRBV25-1,TGTGCCAGCAGTGAATTCGGGAGTATGTTGATGTCTGGCTACACCTTC,CASSEFGSMLMSGYTF
13,TRBJ2-3,-,-,TRBV30,TGTGCCTGGGGGCCTCCATTAGTGGATACGCAGTATTTT,CAWGPPLVDTQYF
14,TRBJ2-5,-,many,TRBV12-3/TRBV12-4,TGTGCCAGCACCCCCCAGGGTGGCAGGGAGACCCAGTACTTC,CASTPQGGRETQYF
17,TRBJ2-7,-,many,TRBV7-8,TGTGCCAGCAGCTCGAACCGAGGACAAGACTATTCCTACGAGCAGTACTTC,CASSSNRGQDYSYEQYF
13,TRBJ2-1,-,many,TRBV28,TGTGCCAGCAGTTTAGAGGTCCCCAATGAGCAGTTCTTC,CASSLEVPNEQFF
15,TRBJ2-7,TRBD2,-,TRBV28,TGTGCCACCTCAATCTGGGCTAGCGGTCTATACGAGCAGTACTTC,CATSIWASGLYEQYF
17,TRBJ2-7,-,many,TRBV6-9,TGTGCCAGCAGTTACATGACCGGGACAAGGCCCTCCTACGAGCAGTACTTC,CASSYMTGTRPSYEQYF
13,TRBJ1-5,-,many,TRBV28,TGTGCCAGCAGGACCCCAGGAGTTACGCCCCAGCATTTT,CASRTPGVTPQHF
16,TRBJ1-1,-,many,TRBV7-9,TGTGCCAGCAGCTTAGGGAGGGTCAGGGGCAACACTGAAGCTTTCTTT,CASSLGRVRGNTEAFF
14,TRBJ1-1,-,many,TRBV5-4,TGTGCCAGCAGCTTGGACCCCAGTAACACTGAAGCTTTCTTT,CASSLDPSNTEAFF
15,TRBJ1-2,TRBD1,-,TRBV10-3,TGTGCCATCAGTCAATCCCCGGGACAGGGCTATGGCTACACCTTC,CAISQSPGQGYGYTF
16,TRBJ2-7,TRBD1,few,TRBV28,TGTGCCAGCAGTTTATGGCGACAGGGGGGTACCTACGAGCAGCACTTC,CASSLWRQGGTYEQHF
18,TRBJ2-2,-,-,TRBV25-1,TGTGCCAGCAGTGAACTCGAGGTGGGGGCTAGGAACACCGGGGAGCTGTTTTTT,CASSELEVGARNTGELFF
14,TRBJ1-4,TRBD1,-,TRBV30,TGTGCCTGGAGAGGGACAGGGGTATATGAAAAACTGTTTTTT,CAWRGTGVYEKLFF
19,TRBJ2-1,TRBD2,few,TRBV7-6,TGTGCCAGCAGCCTGCCCGGGACTAGCGGGAGGTTTTCCTACAATGAGCAGTTCTTC,CASSLPGTSGRFSYNEQFF
13,TRBJ2-4,-,few,TRBV15,TGTGCCACCAGTGTGGGAGACAAAAACATTCAGTACTTC,CATSVGDKNIQYF
13,TRBJ1-2,-,many,TRBV20-1,TGCAGTGCTAGACCACAGGGTGGCTATGGCTACACCTTC,CSARPQGGYGYTF
18,TRBJ2-3,TRBD2,many,TRBV28,TGTGCCAGCAGTCCCGGGACTAGCGGGAGGCCTGGACCAGATACGCAGTATTTT,CASSPGTSGRPGPDTQYF